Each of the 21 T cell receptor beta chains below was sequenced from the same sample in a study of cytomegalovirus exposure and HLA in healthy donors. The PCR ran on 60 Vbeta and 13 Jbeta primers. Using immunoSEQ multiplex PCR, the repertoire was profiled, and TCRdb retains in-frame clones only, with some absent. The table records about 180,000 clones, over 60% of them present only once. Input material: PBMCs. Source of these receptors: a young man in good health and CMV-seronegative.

Here the CDR3 reads CAWKTGPEVGPGELFF. The CDR3 DNA reads as TGTGCCTGGAAGACCGGACCGGAGGTTGGTCCCGGGGAGCTGTTTTTT. This rearrangement joins TRBV30 to TRBJ2-2; possibly TRBD2 for D (5 bases). Germline CDR1 GTSNPN, CDR2 SVGIG (reference sequence). This CDR3 is 16 amino acids long. Trimming pared 4 bases from V and 6 bases from J, leaving 21 bases between.

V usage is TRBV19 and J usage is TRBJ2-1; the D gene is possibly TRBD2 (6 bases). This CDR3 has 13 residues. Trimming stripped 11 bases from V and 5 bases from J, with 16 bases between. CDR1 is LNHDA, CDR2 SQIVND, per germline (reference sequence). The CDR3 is CACSTRVHNEQFF. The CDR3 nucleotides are TGTGCCTGCTCGACTAGAGTCCACAATGAGCAGTTCTTC. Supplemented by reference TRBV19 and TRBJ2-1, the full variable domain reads DGGITQSPKYLFRKEGQNVTLSCEQNLNHDAMYWYRQDPGQGLRLIYYSQIVNDFQKGDIAEGYSVSREKKESFPLTVTSAQKNPTAFYLCACSTRVHNEQFFGPGTRLTVL.

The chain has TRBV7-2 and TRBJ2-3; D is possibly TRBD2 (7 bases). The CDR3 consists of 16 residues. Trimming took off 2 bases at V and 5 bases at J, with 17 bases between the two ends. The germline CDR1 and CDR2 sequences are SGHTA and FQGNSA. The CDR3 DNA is TGTGCCAGCAGCTTATTTTTGCGGGGGCGGGGAGATACGCAGTATTTT. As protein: CASSLFLRGRGDTQYF. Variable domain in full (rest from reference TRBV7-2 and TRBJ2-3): GAGVSQSPSNKVTEKGKDVELRCDPISGHTALYWYRQSLGQGLEFLIYFQGNSAPDKSGLPSDRFSAERTGGSVSTLTIQRTQQEDSAVYLCASSLFLRGRGDTQYFGPGTRLTVL.

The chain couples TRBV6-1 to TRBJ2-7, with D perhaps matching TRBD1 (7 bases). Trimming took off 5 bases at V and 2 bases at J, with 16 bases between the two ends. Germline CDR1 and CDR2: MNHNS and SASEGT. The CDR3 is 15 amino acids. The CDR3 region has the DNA TGTGCCAGCAGTAGACTAGGGACAGCCGCCTACGAGCAGTACTTC. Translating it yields CASSRLGTAAYEQYF.

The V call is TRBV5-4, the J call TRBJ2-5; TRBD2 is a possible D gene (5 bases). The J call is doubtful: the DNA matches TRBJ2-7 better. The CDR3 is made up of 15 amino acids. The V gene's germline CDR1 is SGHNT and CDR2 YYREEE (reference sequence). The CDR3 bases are TGTGCCAGCAGCTTGGGACGGGGTTCCTCCTACGAGCAGTACTTC. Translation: CASSLGRGSSYEQYF.

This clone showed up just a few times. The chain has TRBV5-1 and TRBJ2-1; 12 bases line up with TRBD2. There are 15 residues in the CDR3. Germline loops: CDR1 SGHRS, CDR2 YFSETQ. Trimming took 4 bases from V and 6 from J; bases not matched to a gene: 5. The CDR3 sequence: CASSPGLAGPNEQFF. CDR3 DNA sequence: TGCGCCAGCAGCCCTGGACTAGCGGGGCCCAATGAGCAGTTCTTC.

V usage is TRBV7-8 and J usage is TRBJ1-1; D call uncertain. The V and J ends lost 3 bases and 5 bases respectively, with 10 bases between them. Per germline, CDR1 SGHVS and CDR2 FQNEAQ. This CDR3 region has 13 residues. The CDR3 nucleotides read TGTGCCAGCAGCTTTCCTGGGAGAACTGAAGCTTTCTTT. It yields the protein CASSFPGRTEAFF.

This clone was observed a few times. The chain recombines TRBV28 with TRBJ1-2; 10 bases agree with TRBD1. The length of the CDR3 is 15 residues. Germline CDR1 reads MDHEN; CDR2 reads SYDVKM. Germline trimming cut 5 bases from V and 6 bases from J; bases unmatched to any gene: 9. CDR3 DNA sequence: TGTGCCAGCAGTCCCCCGGACAGGGGGACTAATGGCTACACCTTC. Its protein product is CASSPPDRGTNGYTF.

CDR3 in amino acids: CASSQEPPGGGDTEAFF. CDR3 nucleotide sequence: TGCGCCAGCAGCCAAGAACCGCCGGGGGGAGGGGACACTGAAGCTTTCTTT. The genes are TRBV4-1 and TRBJ1-1; a weak D match, TRBD1 (5 bases). The ends were cut back, 0 bases at V and 3 bases at J, with 17 bases in the middle. Germline CDR1 is MGHRA and CDR2 is YSYEKL. The length of the CDR3 is 17 residues.

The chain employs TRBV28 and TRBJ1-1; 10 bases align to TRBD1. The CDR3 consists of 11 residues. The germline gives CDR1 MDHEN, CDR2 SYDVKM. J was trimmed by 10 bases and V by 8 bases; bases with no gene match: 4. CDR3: CASEGTGAAFF. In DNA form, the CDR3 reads TGTGCCAGCGAGGGGACAGGGGCAGCTTTCTTT.

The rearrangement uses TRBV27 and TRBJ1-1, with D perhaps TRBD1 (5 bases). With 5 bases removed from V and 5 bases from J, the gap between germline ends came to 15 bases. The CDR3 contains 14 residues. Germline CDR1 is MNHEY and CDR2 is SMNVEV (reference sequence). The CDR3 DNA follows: TGTGCCAGCAGTCCTTACCTGGGGGGGACTGAAGCTTTCTTT. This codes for CASSPYLGGTEAFF.

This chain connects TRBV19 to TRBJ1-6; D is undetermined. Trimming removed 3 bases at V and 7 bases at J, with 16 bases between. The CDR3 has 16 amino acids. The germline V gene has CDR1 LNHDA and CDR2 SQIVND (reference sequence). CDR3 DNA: TGTGCCAGTAGTATGCGTTGGGAGAGCAGGAATTCACCCCTCCACTTT. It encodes CASSMRWESRNSPLHF.

CDR3 DNA: TGCGCCAGCAGCCAAGATCCGGGGGGAGAGACCCAGTACTTC. Its translation is CASSQDPGGETQYF. The gene calls are TRBV4-1 and TRBJ2-5; 7 bases agree with TRBD2. Germline V gene data show CDR1 as MGHRA and CDR2 as YSYEKL. V lost 0 bases to trimming and J lost 4 bases; unmatched junction nucleotides: 2. The CDR3 loop spans 14 amino acids.

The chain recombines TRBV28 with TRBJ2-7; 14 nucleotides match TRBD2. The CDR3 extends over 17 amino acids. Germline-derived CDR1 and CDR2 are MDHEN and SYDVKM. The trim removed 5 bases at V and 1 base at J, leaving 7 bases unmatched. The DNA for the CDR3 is TGTGCCAGCAGTGCCCCCGGGACTAGCGGGAGATCCTACGAGCAGTACTTC. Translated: CASSAPGTSGRSYEQYF.

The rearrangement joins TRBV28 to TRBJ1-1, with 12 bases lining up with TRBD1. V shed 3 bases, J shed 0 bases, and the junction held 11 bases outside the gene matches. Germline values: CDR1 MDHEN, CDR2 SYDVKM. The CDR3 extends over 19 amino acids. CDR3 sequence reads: CASSFPGDRGRGVNTEAFF. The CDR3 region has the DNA TGTGCCAGCAGTTTCCCCGGGGACAGGGGGCGCGGGGTGAACACTGAAGCTTTCTTT. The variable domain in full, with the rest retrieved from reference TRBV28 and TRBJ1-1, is DVKVTQSSRYLVKRTGEKVFLECVQDMDHENMFWYRQDPGLGLRLIYFSYDVKMKEKGDIPEGYSVSREKKERFSLILESASTNQTSMYLCASSFPGDRGRGVNTEAFFGQGTRLTVV.

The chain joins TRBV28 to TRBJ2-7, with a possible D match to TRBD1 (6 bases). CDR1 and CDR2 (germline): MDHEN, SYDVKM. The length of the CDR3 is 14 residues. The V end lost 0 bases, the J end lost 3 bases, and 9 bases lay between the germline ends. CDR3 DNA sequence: TGTGCCAGCAGTTTATGGGGCAGGGGCTACGAGCAGTACTTC. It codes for CASSLWGRGYEQYF.

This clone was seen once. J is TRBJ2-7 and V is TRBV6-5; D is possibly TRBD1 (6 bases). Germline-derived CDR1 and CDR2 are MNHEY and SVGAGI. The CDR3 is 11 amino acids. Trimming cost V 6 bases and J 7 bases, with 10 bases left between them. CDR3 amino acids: CASRLQGEQYF. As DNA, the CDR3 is TGTGCCAGCAGACTACAGGGAGAGCAGTACTTC.

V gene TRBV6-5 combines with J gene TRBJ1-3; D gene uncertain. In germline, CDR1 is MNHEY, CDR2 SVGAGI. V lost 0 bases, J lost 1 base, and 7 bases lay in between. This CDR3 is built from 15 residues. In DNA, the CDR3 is TGTGCCAGCAGTTACTCCGCGGGTTCTGGAAACACCATATATTTT. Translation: CASSYSAGSGNTIYF.

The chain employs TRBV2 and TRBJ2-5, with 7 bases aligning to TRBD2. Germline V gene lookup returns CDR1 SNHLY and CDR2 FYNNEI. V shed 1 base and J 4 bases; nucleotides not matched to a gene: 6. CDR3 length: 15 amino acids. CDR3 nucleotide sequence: TGTGCCAGCAGTGAAGAGCAAGCGGGACTAGAGACCCAGTACTTC. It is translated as CASSEEQAGLETQYF.

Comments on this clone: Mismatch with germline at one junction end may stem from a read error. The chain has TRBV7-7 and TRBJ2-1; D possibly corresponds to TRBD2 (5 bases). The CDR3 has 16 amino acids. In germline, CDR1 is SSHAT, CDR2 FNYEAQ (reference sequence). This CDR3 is CASSLRTGSSYNEQFF. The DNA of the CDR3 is TGTGCTAGCAGCTTAAGAACGGGAAGCTCCTACAATGAGCAGTTCTTC.

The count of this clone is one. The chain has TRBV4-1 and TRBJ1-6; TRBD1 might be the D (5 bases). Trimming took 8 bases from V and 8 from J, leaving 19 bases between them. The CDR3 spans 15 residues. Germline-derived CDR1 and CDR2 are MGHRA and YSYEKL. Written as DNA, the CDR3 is TGCGCCAGCCGCAGGGTTGGAAGTTTGGATTCACCCCTCCACTTT. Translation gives CASRRVGSLDSPLHF.